These T cell receptor beta chains were read from a single sample in a study of T cells in Graves' hyperthyroidism and ophthalmopathy. TCRdb ran MiXCR on the multiplex PCR reads and lists one entry per CDR3 protein. This repertoire shows under 250,000 distinct CDR3 sequences, about a sixth found once; its top ten account for about half. Source material: blood. Receptor source: a woman aged 50 to 60 with Graves' hyperthyroidism. CDR3s include the opening cysteine and the closing phenylalanine or tryptophan. Fields, in order: D gene, clone size, V gene, J gene, CDR3 length, CDR3 protein, CDR3 DNA. A D gene is named only where the DNA matches it firmly. Where a row states a size, it is once, few, many or the class of an expanded clone; other rows omit it.

D: .
size: once
V: TRBV10-3
J: TRBJ2-7
length: 13
CDR3: CAIKIPGSYEQYF
DNA: TGTGCCATCAAAATTCCGGGGTCCTACGAGCAGTACTTC

D: TRBD2
size: .
V: TRBV5-4
J: TRBJ2-7
length: 15
CDR3: CASSAGLVGFYEQYF
DNA: TGTGCCAGCAGCGCAGGACTAGTCGGTTTCTACGAGCAGTACTTC

D: TRBD1
size: .
V: TRBV5-1
J: TRBJ2-1
length: 14
CDR3: CASSRDRVNNEQFF
DNA: TGCGCCAGCAGCAGGGACAGGGTTAACAATGAGCAGTTCTTC

D: .
size: .
V: TRBV19
J: TRBJ2-5
length: 15
CDR3: CASSPEGGRGETQYF
DNA: TGTGCCAGTAGTCCCGAGGGGGGGAGAGGTGAGACCCAGTACTTC

D: TRBD1
size: many
V: TRBV6-6
J: TRBJ1-1
length: 15
CDR3: CASSYGTAMNTEAFF
DNA: TGTGCCAGCAGTTACGGGACAGCGATGAACACTGAAGCTTTCTTT

D: .
size: few
V: TRBV3-1
J: TRBJ1-2
length: 14
CDR3: CASSQEFGGRVYTF
DNA: TGTGCCAGCAGCCAAGAATTCGGGGGGCGAGTCTACACCTTC

D: .
size: many
V: TRBV20-1
J: TRBJ1-2
length: 11
CDR3: CSAREGWGYTF
DNA: TGCAGTGCTAGAGAGGGCTGGGGCTACACCTTC

D: TRBD1
size: once
V: TRBV20-1
J: TRBJ2-7
length: 13
CDR3: CSATGTGGYEQYF
DNA: TGCAGTGCAACCGGGACAGGGGGCTATGAGCAGTACTTC

D: .
size: many
V: TRBV30
J: TRBJ2-4
length: 14
CDR3: CAWSPTSAKNIQYF
DNA: TGTGCCTGGAGTCCGACTAGTGCCAAAAACATTCAGTACTTC

D: TRBD2
size: few
V: TRBV7-8
J: TRBJ2-7
length: 14
CDR3: CASSLLAGANEQYF
DNA: TGTGCCAGCAGCTTACTAGCGGGAGCCAACGAGCAGTACTTC

D: TRBD2
size: .
V: TRBV7-3
J: TRBJ2-2
length: 16
CDR3: CASSLRAGADTGELFF
DNA: TGTGCCAGCAGCTTAAGGGCGGGAGCGGACACCGGGGAGCTGTTTTTT

D: TRBD2
size: many
V: TRBV27
J: TRBJ2-1
length: 18
CDR3: CASSFRRLAGVSHNEQFF
DNA: TGTGCCAGCAGTTTCCGGAGACTAGCGGGAGTTTCACACAATGAGCAGTTCTTC

D: .
size: .
V: TRBV7-9
J: TRBJ2-3
length: 15
CDR3: CASSLEPGSTDTQYF
DNA: TGTGCCAGCAGCTTAGAACCCGGGAGCACAGATACGCAGTATTTT

D: .
size: many
V: TRBV15
J: TRBJ2-3
length: 16
CDR3: CATSRVVGGEGDTQYF
DNA: TGTGCCACCAGCAGAGTGGTCGGGGGCGAGGGAGATACGCAGTATTTT

D: .
size: many
V: TRBV12-3/TRBV12-4
J: TRBJ1-5
length: 14
CDR3: CASSETDSNQPQHF
DNA: TGTGCCAGCAGTGAGACAGATAGCAATCAGCCCCAGCATTTT

D: .
size: many
V: TRBV20-1
J: TRBJ1-1
length: 14
CDR3: CSARRGRVNTEAFF
DNA: TGCAGTGCTAGGAGGGGCCGCGTGAACACTGAAGCTTTCTTT

D: TRBD2
size: .
V: TRBV5-1
J: TRBJ2-5
length: 18
CDR3: CASSLAVAGGPPQETQYF
DNA: TGCGCCAGCAGCTTGGCGGTAGCGGGAGGTCCCCCCCAAGAGACCCAGTACTTC

D: TRBD2
size: many
V: TRBV20-1
J: TRBJ2-5
length: 14
CDR3: CSAKLAGRVETQYF
DNA: TGCAGTGCTAAGTTAGCGGGGCGGGTTGAGACCCAGTACTTC

D: TRBD2
size: many
V: TRBV20-1
J: TRBJ2-1
length: 18
CDR3: CSARGLAGRSSSYNEQFF
DNA: TGCAGTGCCCGAGGACTAGCGGGCCGGTCCAGCTCCTACAATGAGCAGTTCTTC

D: TRBD1
size: few
V: TRBV6-1
J: TRBJ2-2
length: 16
CDR3: CASSEEAGGWTGELFF
DNA: TGTGCCAGCAGTGAAGAGGCAGGGGGTTGGACCGGGGAGCTGTTTTTT

D: TRBD1
size: many
V: TRBV28
J: TRBJ1-1
length: 12
CDR3: CASSHRGWEAFF
DNA: TGTGCCAGCAGTCACAGGGGCTGGGAGGCTTTCTTT

D: .
size: many
V: TRBV6-1
J: TRBJ1-2
length: 15
CDR3: CASSNTPMTGRGYTF
DNA: TGTGCCAGCAGCAATACCCCGATGACAGGAAGGGGCTACACCTTC

D: TRBD1
size: many
V: TRBV3-1
J: TRBJ2-3
length: 13
CDR3: CASTPGGLDTQYF
DNA: TGTGCCAGCACCCCAGGGGGTCTAGATACGCAGTATTTT

D: .
size: many
V: TRBV7-3
J: TRBJ1-1
length: 13
CDR3: CASSLNRNTEAFF
DNA: TGTGCCAGCAGCTTGAACAGGAACACTGAAGCTTTCTTT

D: .
size: .
V: TRBV19
J: TRBJ2-7
length: 15
CDR3: CASSINTGSSYEQYF
DNA: TGTGCCAGTAGTATAAACACTGGGAGCTCCTACGAGCAGTACTTC

D: .
size: few
V: TRBV20-1
J: TRBJ1-1
length: 12
CDR3: CSARGAGTKAFF
DNA: TGCAGTGCTAGGGGGGCCGGGACCAAAGCTTTCTTT

D: TRBD2
size: many
V: TRBV6-1
J: TRBJ2-1
length: 14
CDR3: CASIDLAAYNEQFF
DNA: TGTGCCAGCATAGATCTAGCGGCCTACAATGAGCAGTTCTTC

D: .
size: few
V: TRBV10-3
J: TRBJ1-1
length: 11
CDR3: CAISGGTEAFF
DNA: TGTGCCATCAGTGGAGGTACTGAAGCTTTCTTT

D: TRBD1
size: .
V: TRBV7-9
J: TRBJ2-3
length: 16
CDR3: CASSSPGTVYTDTQYF
DNA: TGTGCCAGCAGCTCCCCCGGGACAGTATACACAGATACGCAGTATTTT